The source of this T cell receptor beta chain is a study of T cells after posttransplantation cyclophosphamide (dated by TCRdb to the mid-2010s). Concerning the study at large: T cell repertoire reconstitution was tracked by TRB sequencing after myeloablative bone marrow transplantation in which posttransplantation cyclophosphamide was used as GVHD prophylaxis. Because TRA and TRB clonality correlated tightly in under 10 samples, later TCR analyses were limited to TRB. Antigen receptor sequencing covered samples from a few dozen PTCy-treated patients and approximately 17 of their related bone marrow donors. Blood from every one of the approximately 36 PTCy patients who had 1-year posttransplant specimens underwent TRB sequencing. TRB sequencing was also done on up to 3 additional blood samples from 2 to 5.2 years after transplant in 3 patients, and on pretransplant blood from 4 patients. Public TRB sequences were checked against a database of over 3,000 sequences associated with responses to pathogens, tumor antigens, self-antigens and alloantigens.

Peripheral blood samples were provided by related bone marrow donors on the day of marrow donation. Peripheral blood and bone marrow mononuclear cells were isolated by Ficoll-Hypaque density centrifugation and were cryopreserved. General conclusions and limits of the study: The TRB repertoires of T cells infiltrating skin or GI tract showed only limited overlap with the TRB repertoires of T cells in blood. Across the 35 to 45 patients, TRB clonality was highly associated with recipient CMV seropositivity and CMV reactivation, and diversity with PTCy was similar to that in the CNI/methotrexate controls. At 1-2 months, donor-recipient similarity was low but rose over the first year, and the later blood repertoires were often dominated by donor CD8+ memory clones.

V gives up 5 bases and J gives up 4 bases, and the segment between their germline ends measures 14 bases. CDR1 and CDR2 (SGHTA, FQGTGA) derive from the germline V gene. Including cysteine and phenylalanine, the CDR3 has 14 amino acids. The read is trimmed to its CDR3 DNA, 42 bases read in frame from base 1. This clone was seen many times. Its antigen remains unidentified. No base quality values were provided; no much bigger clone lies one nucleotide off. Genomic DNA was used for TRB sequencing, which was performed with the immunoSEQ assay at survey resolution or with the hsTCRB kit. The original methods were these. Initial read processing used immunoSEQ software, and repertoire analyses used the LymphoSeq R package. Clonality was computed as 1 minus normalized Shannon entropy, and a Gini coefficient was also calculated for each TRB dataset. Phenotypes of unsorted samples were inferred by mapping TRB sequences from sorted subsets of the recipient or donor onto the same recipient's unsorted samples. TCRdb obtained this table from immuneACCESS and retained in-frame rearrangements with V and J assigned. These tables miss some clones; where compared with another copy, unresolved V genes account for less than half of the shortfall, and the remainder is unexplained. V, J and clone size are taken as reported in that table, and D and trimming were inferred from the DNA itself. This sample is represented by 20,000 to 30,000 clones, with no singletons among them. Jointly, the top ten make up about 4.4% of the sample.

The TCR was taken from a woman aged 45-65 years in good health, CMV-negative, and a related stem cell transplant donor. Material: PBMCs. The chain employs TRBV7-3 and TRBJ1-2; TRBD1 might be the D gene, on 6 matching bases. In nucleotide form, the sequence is TGTGCCAGCAGCCCCACCGGACAGTTCTATGGCTACACCTTC. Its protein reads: CASSPTGQFYGYTF.